Listed below are T cell receptor beta chains from one sample, sequenced in a study of OX40 agonist ivuxolimab in advanced cancers. Data came from immunoSEQ multiplex PCR; TCRdb stores just in-frame clones and leaves some out. The data hold about 83,000 clones, with about 90% observed a single time. The sequenced sample was CD4+ or CD8+ T cells sorted from blood, obtained in a trial of the OX40 agonist ivuxolimab. These receptors came from an adult with an advanced solid tumor such as melanoma, head and neck, liver or kidney cancer. Each CDR3 is given with its conserved first and last residue. A D gene is named only where the DNA matches it firmly. Some rows have no size entry. The others give once, few or many, or a class for an expanded clone.

cdr3_aa	cdr3_nt	v_call	clone_size	j_call	d_call
CASSARTSGRGELFF	TGTGCCAGCAGCGCCCGGACTAGCGGGAGAGGGGAGCTGTTTTTT	TRBV9	.	TRBJ2-2	TRBD2
CASSNPGQNEKLFF	TGTGCCAGCAGCAATCCGGGACAAAATGAAAAACTGTTTTTT	TRBV21-1	.	TRBJ1-4	.
CASSSWDSTDTQYF	TGTGCCAGCTCGTCCTGGGACAGCACAGATACGCAGTATTTT	TRBV18	.	TRBJ2-3	.
CASSYRGLSRTEAFF	TGTGCCAGCAGTTACCGGGGACTCTCGCGCACTGAAGCTTTCTTT	TRBV6-5	once	TRBJ1-1	.
CASSLDGEGGSGYTF	TGTGCCAGCAGCTTAGATGGGGAGGGGGGTAGCGGCTACACCTTC	TRBV7-8	once	TRBJ1-2	.
CASSQTGTTTGELFF	TGTGCCAGCTCGCAAACCGGGACAACGACCGGGGAGCTGTTTTTT	TRBV18	.	TRBJ2-2	.
CASSWDREVSNQPQHF	TGCGCCAGCAGCTGGGACAGGGAGGTAAGCAATCAGCCCCAGCATTTT	TRBV5-1	.	TRBJ1-5	TRBD1
CASSLDGHQETQYF	TGTGCCAGCAGCTTAGACGGGCACCAAGAGACCCAGTACTTC	TRBV7-3	.	TRBJ2-5	.
CASRPWAKETQYF	TGTGCCAGCCGGCCGTGGGCCAAAGAGACCCAGTACTTC	TRBV27	.	TRBJ2-5	.
CASKGAPGQGNEKLFF	TGTGCCAGCAAGGGGGCCCCGGGACAGGGTAATGAAAAACTGTTTTTT	TRBV2	once	TRBJ1-4	TRBD1
CASSLADKPYEQYF	TGTGCCAGCAGTTTAGCGGATAAGCCCTACGAGCAGTACTTC	TRBV28	.	TRBJ2-7	.
CASSDKIGDSGYTF	TGTGCCAGCAGTGATAAAATAGGAGACTCTGGCTACACCTTC	TRBV25-1	.	TRBJ1-2	.
CATQRAERTGELFF	TGTGCCACCCAACGTGCTGAACGCACCGGGGAGCTGTTTTTT	TRBV19	few	TRBJ2-2	.
CASSLGTSTDTQYF	TGCGCCAGCAGCTTGGGCACAAGCACAGATACGCAGTATTTT	TRBV5-1	.	TRBJ2-3	.
CASSQGLASGPLRGELFF	TGTGCCAGCAGCCAAGGGCTCGCTAGCGGGCCCCTGAGGGGGGAGCTGTTTTTT	TRBV4-2	.	TRBJ2-2	TRBD2
CASSQSRGEQFF	TGCGCCAGCAGTCAATCGAGGGGTGAGCAGTTCTTC	TRBV23-1	.	TRBJ2-1	.
CASSWGLLGEQYF	TGTGCCAGCAGCTGGGGTCTCCTGGGCGAGCAGTACTTC	TRBV13	once	TRBJ2-7	.
CASSPRTGLDLNDEKLFF	TGTGCCAGCAGTCCCCGGACGGGACTTGATCTAAACGATGAAAAACTGTTTTTT	TRBV27	.	TRBJ1-4	.
CASSLDTGTSGQYF	TGTGCCAGCAGCTTAGATACCGGGACTAGCGGGCAGTACTTC	TRBV11-2	.	TRBJ2-7	TRBD2
CATSRDPGTGYTEQYF	TGTGCCACCAGCAGAGATCCCGGGACAGGGTATACCGAGCAGTACTTC	TRBV15	.	TRBJ2-7	TRBD1
CASGTKAYNEQFF	TGTGCATCCGGGACCAAGGCCTACAATGAGCAGTTCTTC	TRBV19	once	TRBJ2-1	.
CAYRSYNEQFF	TGTGCCTACCGGTCCTACAATGAGCAGTTCTTC	TRBV30	.	TRBJ2-1	.
CATSQGSTDTQYF	TGTGCCACCTCACAGGGAAGCACAGATACGCAGTATTTT	TRBV19	.	TRBJ2-3	.
CASSSQRNEKLFF	TGTGCCAGTAGTAGCCAGAGAAATGAAAAACTGTTTTTT	TRBV19	.	TRBJ1-4	.
CASSLGLAGPYEQYF	TGTGCCAGCAGCCTAGGACTAGCGGGTCCCTACGAGCAGTACTTC	TRBV7-2	once	TRBJ2-7	TRBD2
CSVGQETQYF	TGCAGCGTGGGACAAGAGACCCAGTACTTC	TRBV29-1	.	TRBJ2-5	.
CASSPRQGGTGDTQYF	TGTGCCAGCAGCCCCCGGCAGGGGGGGACTGGAGATACGCAGTATTTT	TRBV9	.	TRBJ2-3	.
CSGGQRNTEAFF	TGCAGCGGAGGACAGAGGAACACTGAAGCTTTCTTT	TRBV29-1	.	TRBJ1-1	.
CASSSFSGAGYEQYF	TGTGCCAGCAGTTCCTTCTCAGGGGCCGGCTACGAGCAGTACTTC	TRBV28	.	TRBJ2-7	.
CASSSTPVWGNEQFF	TGCGCCAGCAGCTCGACGCCAGTATGGGGGAATGAGCAGTTCTTC	TRBV5-1	.	TRBJ2-1	.
CASSFDPWTSTDTQYF	TGTGCCAGCAGCTTTGATCCTTGGACTAGCACAGATACGCAGTATTTT	TRBV5-4	.	TRBJ2-3	.
CASSVGNYGYTF	TGTGCCAGCTCCGTTGGGAACTATGGCTACACCTTC	TRBV6-1	.	TRBJ1-2	.
CASSLSGSTDTQYF	TGTGCCAGCAGCTTATCCGGCAGCACAGATACGCAGTATTTT	TRBV7-3	.	TRBJ2-3	.